This TCR beta chain was documented in a study of shared clonotypes between healthy human individuals. Division of CD4+ cells produced a CD45RA+ naive subset and a CD45RA-negative memory subset. Germline V lookup: CDR1 SGHRS, CDR2 YFSETQ. CDR3 length: 17 residues. V shed 3 bases, J shed 5 bases, and the junction held 10 bases outside the gene matches. Clones were read by immunoSEQ multiplex PCR, and TCRdb kept only the in-frame ones, dropping some. The sample yields approximately 2,300,000 clones, around 90% seen once. This TCR came from a man between 18 and 29 years old in good health. Some clones in this sample may be carry-over from other donors' samples. The sequenced sample consisted of naive CD4+ T cells from PBMCs. Subset given: CD45RA+ positively selected. The chain carries TRBV5-1 and TRBJ2-5; 13 bases are shared with TRBD2. Here the CDR3 DNA reads TGCGCCAGCAGCTCCGGGACTAGCGGGACAGGGCGGGAGACCCAGTACTTC. It yields the protein CASSSGTSGTGRETQYF.